This paragraph reports one T cell receptor (beta chain). What antigen it recognizes has not been identified. Qualities for individual bases were not recorded, and no much larger clone is one base off. The data were obtained in a study of blood T cell repertoires in COVID-19 (dated by TCRdb to 2018 to 2021). For the wider study: Collaborator samples came from the United States, Italy and Spain and covered acute and convalescent phases of COVID-19. The repertoires were released in a freely available public database meant as a resource for research on the immune response to SARS-CoV-2. The prospective study material was composed of cDNA or gDNA derived from T cells, B-cell-depleted T cells, or PBMCs. The dataset comprised deeply sampled blood TCRbeta repertoires from subjects exposed to, actively infected with, or recovered from COVID-19. Sample metadata almost always included a de-identified subject ID, COVID-19 status, age in years and sex. Samples came from the ongoing ImmuneRACE study (first 160 participants) plus 1,254 subjects from 6 global collaborators. Where available, HLA class I and class II types were obtained from metadata supplied by the sample provider rather than from assay-based typing.

Per the germline V gene, MDHEN is the CDR1 and SYDVKM is the CDR2. The CDR3, from cysteine to phenylalanine, totals 15 residues. CDR3 DNA is the only sequence kept; it has 45 bases, read in frame from the first base. Relative to germline, V is 7 bases shorter and J is 4 bases shorter, with 14 bases between their ends. Findings and caveats that apply to the study as a whole: The amount of clinical and demographic metadata varied by source and participant and was provided uncurated.

At one collaborating source in Seattle, patients were enrolled during active infection and were followed longitudinally through the course of disease. The collaborating institutions used their own protocols to collect whole blood in K2EDTA tubes. For TCRbeta analysis, collaborators shipped samples as frozen whole blood, isolated PBMCs, or DNA extracted from either of those sample types. TCRbeta CDR3 regions were amplified from genomic DNA using the immunoSEQ Assay, a bias-controlled multiplex PCR. The original pipeline was this. The number of nucleated cells in each sample was estimated from the amplification of reference gene primers within the assay. To quantify the absolute abundance of each unique TCRbeta CDR3 rearrangement, sequence reads were collapsed and filtered. For each sample, productive Simpson clonality was calculated by taking the square root of Simpson's diversity index across productive rearrangements. Sourced from immuneACCESS, this table was stored by TCRdb with only in-frame sequences that have V and J called. A share of the clones is absent; for the studies checked, an unresolved V gene accounts for under half, and the remainder has no known explanation. The V and J calls and clone size come from that table; D and trimming were worked out from the DNA. The sample table holds about 300,000 clones, of which approximately 84% were seen once. Roughly 1.5% of the sample is held by the ten biggest clonotypes.

The sample consisted of peripheral blood. This sequence was found in a human donor with COVID-19, enrolled during active disease. The donor label of this sample is uncertain. The receptor chain draws on TRBV28 and TRBJ2-6, with a weak D call of TRBD1 (6 bases match). Here the CDR3 is given as CASTAAGAGANVLTF. The sequenced DNA is TGTGCCAGCACCGCTGCAGGGGCCGGGGCCAACGTCCTGACTTTC.